Shown below are 19 T cell receptor beta chains from a single sample sequenced in a study of a mutant IDH1 vaccine in newly diagnosed glioma. Noted time point: baseline, week 1 (first vaccination visit). Treatment indicated: pre-vaccination baseline after standard-of-care therapy. Profiled with immunoSEQ multiplex PCR; TCRdb holds only in-frame clones, not every one. The sample comprises approximately 88,000 clones, about four fifths of which are singletons, and over 6.5% rests with the top ten. Specimen: PBMCs, collected from a glioma patient treated with radiotherapy, temozolomide or both. The receptors stem from a man aged 40-49 years with glioma.

The CDR3 here is CASSKTLDRVHEQYF. As DNA, the CDR3 is TGTGCCAGCAGCAAAACGTTGGACAGGGTCCACGAGCAGTACTTC. The chain combines TRBV7-2 with TRBJ2-5; 8 bases are a match to TRBD1. The DNA end is more similar to TRBJ2-7, so the J call may be wrong. The CDR3 sequence is 15 residues long. Germline V CDR1 and CDR2: SGHTA, FQGNSA.

The chain joins TRBV4-1 to TRBJ2-1, with a possible D match to TRBD2 (6 bases). Germline V gene data show CDR1 as MGHRA and CDR2 as YSYEKL. This CDR3 comprises 16 residues. The V and J ends lost 5 bases and 3 bases respectively, with 17 bases between them. In DNA, the CDR3 is TGCGCCAGCAGCTCCCAGTGGGACTTGAACTACAATGAGCAGTTCTTC. This codes for CASSSQWDLNYNEQFF.

The chain's CDR3 is CASSLDLGHHTEAFF. CDR3 nucleotides: TGTGCCAGCAGCTTAGATTTAGGGCACCACACTGAAGCTTTCTTT. The V call is TRBV11-2, the J call TRBJ1-1; D ambiguous. Germline V lookup: CDR1 SGHAT, CDR2 FQNNGV. The CDR3 has 15 residues. Deletions cut 0 bases from V and 3 bases from J, with 11 bases between.

The rearrangement links TRBV10-3 to TRBJ2-3, with 10 bases that match TRBD2. In germline, CDR1 is ENHRY, CDR2 SYGVKD. With V trimmed by 2 bases and J by 2 bases, 1 base remained unmatched. The CDR3 loop spans 15 amino acids. The CDR3 here is CAISETSGDTDTQYF. CDR3 DNA sequence: TGTGCCATCAGTGAGACTAGCGGGGACACAGATACGCAGTATTTT.

The chain recombines TRBV5-4 with TRBJ2-5; TRBD2 matches at 7 bases. Germline CDR1 SGHNT, CDR2 YYREEE (reference sequence). V shed 0 bases and J 10 bases; nucleotides not matched to a gene: 9. The CDR3 covers 14 residues. The CDR3 sequence: CASSLAGTGEGQYF. DNA for the CDR3: TGTGCCAGCAGCTTGGCGGGGACCGGGGAGGGCCAGTACTTC.

The J gene is TRBJ2-7, the V gene TRBV7-8; D not certain. The CDR3 runs 14 residues. Germline lookup yields CDR1 SGHVS and CDR2 FQNEAQ. V lost 5 bases and J lost 5, with 16 bases in between. CDR3 sequence reads: CASSLRPDLHEQYF. The CDR3 nucleotides are TGTGCCAGCAGCCTCCGGCCCGACTTGCACGAGCAGTACTTC.

The chain employs TRBV5-1 and TRBJ1-5; D gene unclear. Germline V gene lookup returns CDR1 SGHRS and CDR2 YFSETQ. Trimming cost V 1 base and J 6 bases, with 14 bases left between them. This CDR3 region has 15 residues. The CDR3 spells CASSLRGGGSQPQHF. CDR3 bases: TGCGCCAGCAGCTTGAGAGGTGGAGGGAGTCAGCCCCAGCATTTT.

This clone was seen a handful of times. The rearrangement uses TRBV5-5 and TRBJ2-3, with no clear D. Trimming stripped 4 bases from V and 6 bases from J, with 9 bases between. The CDR3 covers 12 residues. The germline V gene encodes CDR1 SGHKS and CDR2 YYEKEE (reference sequence). DNA for the CDR3: TGTGCCAGCAGCCCCTCTATCGATACGCAGTATTTT. Its translation is CASSPSIDTQYF.

This clone was counted a single time. The chain links TRBV10-3 to TRBJ2-1; TRBD2 is a possible D gene (6 bases). The V end was cut by 3 bases, the J end by 7 bases, with 13 bases between. The CDR3 spans 14 residues. CDR1 and CDR2 from the germline V gene are ENHRY and SYGVKD. The CDR3 bases are TGTGCCATCAGTGACCGGGAGAAAGGGAATGAGCAGTTCTTC. Translation gives CAISDREKGNEQFF.

The chain has TRBV11-3 and TRBJ1-6; the D gene is possibly TRBD1 (5 bases). Trimming cost V 5 bases and J 10 bases, with 18 bases left between them. The CDR3 contains 15 residues. The germline V gene encodes CDR1 SGHNT and CDR2 YENEEA. CDR3 sequence reads: CASSPDWGATSPLHF. CDR3 coding DNA: TGTGCCAGCAGCCCCGATTGGGGCGCAACCTCACCCCTCCACTTT.

The chain is built from TRBV19 and TRBJ2-5; 8 bases are a match to TRBD1. Germline CDR1 is LNHDA and CDR2 is SQIVND (reference sequence). There are 14 residues in the CDR3. After removal of 5 bases from V and 3 bases from J, the junction contained 5 bases not matched to a gene. The CDR3 spells CASSPTGVKETQYF. The DNA for the CDR3 is TGTGCCAGTAGTCCGACAGGGGTTAAAGAGACCCAGTACTTC. Using reference TRBV19 and TRBJ2-5 for the parts outside the CDR3, the full variable domain is DGGITQSPKYLFRKEGQNVTLSCEQNLNHDAMYWYRQDPGQGLRLIYYSQIVNDFQKGDIAEGYSVSREKKESFPLTVTSAQKNPTAFYLCASSPTGVKETQYFGPGTRLLVL.

The rearrangement uses TRBV6-5 and TRBJ2-7; the match to TRBD1 covers 10 bases. CDR1 MNHEY and CDR2 SVGAGI come from the germline V gene. The CDR3 spans 13 residues. J gave up 7 bases and V 5 bases, and 5 bases lay outside the gene matches. CDR3 sequence reads: CASSLDRGLEQYF. The CDR3 coding sequence is TGTGCCAGCAGTCTAGACAGGGGGCTTGAGCAGTACTTC.

The rearrangement links TRBV7-3 to TRBJ2-7; 7 nucleotides align to TRBD2. CDR3 length: 15 residues. The V gene's germline CDR1 is SGHTA and CDR2 FQGTGA. The V gene end was trimmed by 2 bases and the J gene end by 0 bases; junction bases not matched to a gene: 4. Here the CDR3 DNA reads TGTGCCAGCAGCTTAGTGGGAGGGAGCTCCTACGAGCAGTACTTC. Its translation: CASSLVGGSSYEQYF.

The V gene is TRBV18, the J gene TRBJ2-7; D call uncertain. The ends were cut back, 3 bases at V and 1 base at J, with 7 bases in the middle. Germline CDR1 and CDR2: KGHSH and LQKENI. The CDR3 is made up of 13 amino acids. CDR3 protein: CASSPIQSYEQYF. The DNA of the CDR3 is TGTGCCAGCTCACCGATACAGTCCTACGAGCAGTACTTC.

This clone was seen only once. This chain joins TRBV11-2 and TRBJ2-5, with D perhaps matching TRBD1 (6 bases). The V and J ends lost 7 bases and 2 bases respectively, with 14 bases between them. CDR3 size: 14 residues. The germline CDR1 and CDR2 sequences are SGHAT and FQNNGV. CDR3 sequence (DNA): TGTGCCAGCAACCCCACAGGGAGACAAGAGACCCAGTACTTC. This gives the protein CASNPTGRQETQYF.

V is TRBV7-2 and J is TRBJ1-1, with D maybe TRBD1 (5 bases). Germline lookup yields CDR1 SGHTA and CDR2 FQGNSA. This CDR3 has 15 residues. V was pared by 5 bases and J by 5 bases, with 18 bases between. For the CDR3, the DNA is TGTGCCAGCAGCCCCACTCCAGTGACAGCTACTGAAGCTTTCTTT. Its translation: CASSPTPVTATEAFF. The entire variable domain, with the rest obtained from reference TRBV7-2 and TRBJ1-1, is as follows: GAGVSQSPSNKVTEKGKDVELRCDPISGHTALYWYRQSLGQGLEFLIYFQGNSAPDKSGLPSDRFSAERTGGSVSTLTIQRTQQEDSAVYLCASSPTPVTATEAFFGQGTRLTVV.

This chain links TRBV11-2 with TRBJ2-5, with TRBD1 identical over 9 bases. J gave up 4 bases and V 5 bases, and 8 bases lay outside the gene matches. CDR1 SGHAT and CDR2 FQNNGV come from the germline V gene. This CDR3 contains 15 residues. The CDR3 DNA sequence: TGTGCCAGCAGCCATTCGACAGGGGGAGGAGAGACCCAGTACTTC. This gives the protein CASSHSTGGGETQYF. The full variable domain, in which reference TRBV11-2 and TRBJ2-5 provide the parts outside the CDR3, is EAGVAQSPRYKIIEKRQSVAFWCNPISGHATLYWYQQILGQGPKLLIQFQNNGVVDDSQLPKDRFSAERLKGVDSTLKIQPAKLEDSAVYLCASSHSTGGGETQYFGPGTRLLVL.

The V gene is TRBV7-8, the J gene TRBJ2-7; 9 bases match TRBD1. This CDR3 comprises 16 residues. Germline values: CDR1 SGHVS, CDR2 FQNEAQ. V shed 1 base, J shed 4 bases, and the junction held 8 bases outside the gene matches. Here the CDR3 reads CASSLVGQGSGYEQYF. CDR3 sequence (DNA): TGTGCCAGCAGCTTAGTAGGACAGGGGTCCGGTTACGAGCAGTACTTC.

The rearrangement uses TRBV6-5 and TRBJ2-1, with 14 bases lining up with TRBD2. Unmatched junction bases numbered 3, after V lost 6 bases and J lost 8 bases. CDR1 and CDR2 (germline): MNHEY, SVGAGI. There are 14 residues in the CDR3. CDR3 DNA: TGTGCCAGCAGGGGACTAGCGGGAGTAGATGAGCAGTTCTTC. Its protein is CASRGLAGVDEQFF.